A selection of T cell receptor beta chains follows, all from one sample in a study of shared clonotypes between healthy human individuals. Repertoires were generated with immunoSEQ multiplex PCR, while TCRdb's copy carries only in-frame clones and drops some. The sample has about 2.4 million clones, 80% to 95% seen once. Source material: naive CD4+ T cells from PBMCs. These receptors originate from a man aged 18 to 30 in good health. Some clones in this sample may be carry-over from other donors' samples. Each CDR3 is given with its conserved first and last residue. D genes are given only for firm matches. Only some rows state a clone size, as once, few, many or a class for expanded clones.

J gene	clone size	CDR3 length	V gene	D gene	CDR3 DNA	CDR3 protein
TRBJ2-7	once	15	TRBV6-4	TRBD2	TGTGCCAGCAGTGAAAGTTGTAGCGGGAGCTCCGAGCAGTACTTC	CASSESCSGSSEQYF
TRBJ2-5	.	14	TRBV15	.	TGTGCCACCAGCAGAGGAGGGGAAGGCGAGACCCAGTACTTC	CATSRGGEGETQYF
TRBJ2-5	once	13	TRBV30	.	TGTGCCTGGAGTAGGATGTCCCAAGAGACCCAGTACTTC	CAWSRMSQETQYF
TRBJ1-2	.	16	TRBV5-1	.	TGCGCCAGCAGCTTGACAGAGCGGGGCAGTTTCTATGGCTACACCTTC	CASSLTERGSFYGYTF
TRBJ2-5	.	17	TRBV9	.	TGTGCCAGCAGCGCCATACAGGGAGGAGGGTACCAAGAGACCCAGTACTTC	CASSAIQGGGYQETQYF
TRBJ2-3	.	15	TRBV4-2	.	TGTGCCAGCAGCCAAGCCACAACTAGCACAGATACGCAGTATTTT	CASSQATTSTDTQYF
TRBJ1-2	.	17	TRBV27	.	TGTGCCAGCAGTTTATCGAAGATTGGGGGGACTAACTATGGCTACACCTTC	CASSLSKIGGTNYGYTF
TRBJ1-5	.	16	TRBV2	TRBD1	TGTGCCAGCAGCGCGACAGGGGGTCTTAGCAATCAGCCCCAGCATTTT	CASSATGGLSNQPQHF
TRBJ2-1	.	15	TRBV29-1	.	TGCAGCGTGGTCTGGGTAGGCCTTTTTGACAATGAGCAGTTCTTC	CSVVWVGLFDNEQFF
TRBJ1-1	.	12	TRBV29-1	.	TGCAGCGTTGTTCGGGGGTCTACTGAAGCTTTCTTT	CSVVRGSTEAFF
TRBJ1-3	.	12	TRBV11-1	.	TGTGCCAGCAGCTTACAGGGAAACACCATATATTTT	CASSLQGNTIYF
TRBJ2-5	.	16	TRBV5-6	.	TGTGCCAGCAGCTTTTTCCGGGGGTCCAACCAAGAGACCCAGTACTTC	CASSFFRGSNQETQYF
TRBJ2-1	.	17	TRBV7-3	.	TGTGCCAGCAGCTTAAATCCACCCCCAACTGGTTTCAATGAGCAGTTCTTC	CASSLNPPPTGFNEQFF
TRBJ1-2	.	15	TRBV4-2	.	TGTGCCAGCAGCCAAGATAGAGGTCGATCTTATGGCTACACCTTC	CASSQDRGRSYGYTF
TRBJ2-5	.	14	TRBV11-2	.	TGTGCCAGCAGCGTCCTCGGCGCGGGGGAGACCCAGTACTTC	CASSVLGAGETQYF
TRBJ2-1	.	17	TRBV9	TRBD2	TGTGCCAGCAGCCGTGGGCTAGGGACTAGCTCCTACAATGAGCAGTTCTTC	CASSRGLGTSSYNEQFF
TRBJ2-1	.	15	TRBV7-9	.	TGTGCCAGCACCTCCTTTTTCGGTCCCTACAATGAGCAGTTCTTC	CASTSFFGPYNEQFF
TRBJ2-7	.	13	TRBV6-6	.	TGTGCCAGCAGTTCCGGCAGAAGAGACGAGCAGTACTTC	CASSSGRRDEQYF
TRBJ1-1	.	12	TRBV29-1	.	TGCAGCGTTGATAGGGGAAACACTGAAGCTTTCTTT	CSVDRGNTEAFF
TRBJ2-2	.	15	TRBV27	TRBD2	TGTGCCAGCAGTTTATGGGGCGGGAGCCCCGGGGAGCTGTTTTTT	CASSLWGGSPGELFF
TRBJ2-1	.	16	TRBV27	.	TGTGCCAGCAGTTTATCGGTCCTTCCTCAATACAATGAGCAGTTCTTC	CASSLSVLPQYNEQFF
TRBJ1-3	.	14	TRBV6-1	TRBD1	TGTGCCAGCGCGCCGACAGGGCCTGGAAACACCATATATTTT	CASAPTGPGNTIYF
TRBJ2-6	.	14	TRBV28	.	TGTGCCAGCAGTTCCCCGCCGGGGGCCAACGTCCTGACTTTC	CASSSPPGANVLTF
TRBJ1-1	.	15	TRBV28	TRBD1	TGTGCCAGCAGTCCACTCGGACAGGGAAACACTGAAGCTTTCTTT	CASSPLGQGNTEAFF
TRBJ2-3	.	14	TRBV5-1	.	TGCGCCAGCAGCTTTGGCCAGACGTCAGATACGCAGTATTTT	CASSFGQTSDTQYF
TRBJ1-2	.	14	TRBV5-1	.	TGCGCCAGCAGCTCGGGGGACAAGAACTATGGCTACACCTTC	CASSSGDKNYGYTF
TRBJ2-7	.	12	TRBV28	.	TGTGCCAGCAGGACCAGCTACTACGAGCAGTACTTC	CASRTSYYEQYF
TRBJ1-1	.	15	TRBV5-1	.	TGCGCCAGCAGCTCCTACAGGGCCATGAACACTGAAGCTTTCTTT	CASSSYRAMNTEAFF
TRBJ2-6	.	15	TRBV5-1	.	TGCGCCAGCAGCTTACAGGGTTCTGGGGCCAACGTCCTGACTTTC	CASSLQGSGANVLTF
TRBJ2-1	.	15	TRBV7-6	TRBD2	TGTGCCAGCAGCTTGGGGACTAGGAGGGGGGATGAGCAGTTCTTC	CASSLGTRRGDEQFF
TRBJ2-5	.	17	TRBV4-1	TRBD2	TGCGCCAGCAGCCAACCCAGGGGCGGGAGGGCCGGAGAGACCCAGTACTTC	CASSQPRGGRAGETQYF
TRBJ2-2	.	16	TRBV6-5	.	TGTGCCAGCAGTTACCGTGGACTCCCCGCCGGCGGGGAGCTGTTTTTT	CASSYRGLPAGGELFF
TRBJ2-2	.	16	TRBV5-1	TRBD2	TGCGCCAGCAAGGGACTAGCGGGGCCTAACACCGGGGAGCTGTTTTTT	CASKGLAGPNTGELFF
TRBJ2-1	.	12	TRBV27	.	TGTGCCAGCAGTGCTCACCGGAGAGAGCAGTTCTTC	CASSAHRREQFF
TRBJ2-7	once	15	TRBV6-1	.	TGTGCCAGCACTCAAGGGGGGGCAGGGGGCTTCGAGCAGTACTTC	CASTQGGAGGFEQYF
TRBJ1-5	.	15	TRBV18	TRBD1	TGTGCCAGCTCACGGGGACAGGTTGGGAATCAGCCCCAGCATTTT	CASSRGQVGNQPQHF
TRBJ2-1	.	16	TRBV10-1	TRBD2	TGCGCCAGCAGTGAGTATAGCGGGAGATCAGGAAATGAGCAGTTCTTC	CASSEYSGRSGNEQFF
TRBJ1-1	.	15	TRBV5-1	TRBD1	TGCGCCAGCAGCTTGCGTATCAGGGGGTCGACTGAAGCTTTCTTT	CASSLRIRGSTEAFF
TRBJ2-7	.	14	TRBV28	TRBD1	TGTGCCAGCAGTTGGACAGGGGGCTCCTACGAGCAGTACTTC	CASSWTGGSYEQYF
TRBJ2-1	.	18	TRBV29-1	TRBD2	TGCAGCGTCCTGAGTCTAGCGGGAAGGGAAAGCTCCTACAATGAGCAGTTCTTC	CSVLSLAGRESSYNEQFF
TRBJ1-4	.	15	TRBV18	.	TGTGCCAGCTCACCACGGGGACTGATTAGTGAAAAACTGTTTTTT	CASSPRGLISEKLFF
TRBJ1-4	.	14	TRBV18	.	TGTGCCAGCTCACCGGTGGGGTCTAATGAAAAACTGTTTTTT	CASSPVGSNEKLFF